The next 30 T cell receptor beta chains were all read from a single sample in a study of cytomegalovirus exposure and HLA in healthy donors. Vbeta (60) and Jbeta (13) primers were used in the PCR. The method was immunoSEQ multiplex PCR; TCRdb's version includes in-frame clones alone and lacks a portion of them. The table lists 270,000 or so clones, around 90% of them singletons. The sequencing sample was made of PBMCs. The receptor set was obtained from a girl between 2 and 10 years old in good health and CMV-seronegative.

This clone was detected only once. The rearrangement links TRBV7-9 to TRBJ2-3; 9 positions match TRBD2. V was pared by 5 bases and J by 13 bases, with 7 bases of the junction left unmatched. The CDR3 spans 12 residues. Germline V CDR1 and CDR2: SEHNR, FQNEAQ (reference sequence). CDR3 region: CASSVPSGIEYF. DNA for the CDR3: TGTGCCAGCAGCGTTCCTAGCGGGATCGAGTATTTT.

In this sample, this clone turned up once. The chain recombines TRBV10-1 with TRBJ1-1; a weak D match, TRBD1 (6 bases). Per the germline V gene, CDR1 is WNHNN and CDR2 is SYGVQD (reference sequence). CDR3 length: 13 residues. The germline V and J ends were trimmed by 6 bases and 5 bases, with 13 bases remaining between them. CDR3 DNA sequence: TGCGCCAGCAGCGATTACGGGACAACTGAAGCTTTCTTT. Its protein product is CASSDYGTTEAFF.

This rearrangement joins TRBV7-2 to TRBJ2-1, with D hard to call. Trimming removed 3 bases at V and 6 bases at J, with 12 bases between. CDR1 SGHTA and CDR2 FQGNSA come from the germline V gene. The CDR3 has 14 amino acids. As DNA, the CDR3 is TGTGCCAGCAGCTTCTCTGCAAACACCAATGAGCAGTTCTTC. This gives the protein CASSFSANTNEQFF.

The chain is built from TRBV7-9 and TRBJ2-2, with D maybe TRBD1 (6 bases). The ends were cut back, 5 bases at V and 3 bases at J, with 13 bases in the middle. Germline CDR1 reads SEHNR; CDR2 reads FQNEAQ (reference sequence). The CDR3 is 15 amino acids. The CDR3 nucleotides are TGTGCCAGCAGCCCCACAGGGAGCTACACCGGGGAGCTGTTTTTT. Translated: CASSPTGSYTGELFF. Supplemented by reference TRBV7-9 and TRBJ2-2, the full variable domain reads DTGVSQNPRHKITKRGQNVTFRCDPISEHNRLYWYRQTLGQGPEFLTYFQNEAQLEKSRLLSDRFSAERPKGSFSTLEIQRTEQGDSAMYLCASSPTGSYTGELFFGEGSRLTVL.

The rearrangement joins TRBV2 to TRBJ2-7; a possible D gene is TRBD2 (7 bases). V was trimmed by 11 bases and J by 0 bases, leaving 14 bases between them. This CDR3 has 13 amino acids. The germline CDR1 and CDR2 sequences are SNHLY and FYNNEI. The CDR3 region is CASRGANSYEQYF. The CDR3 DNA reads as TGTGCCTCCCGGGGGGCTAACTCCTACGAGCAGTACTTC. Looking up the rest from reference TRBV2 and TRBJ2-7 gives the full variable domain: EPEVTQTPSHQVTQMGQEVILRCVPISNHLYFYWYRQILGQKVEFLVSFYNNEISEKSEIFDDQFSVERPDGSNFTLKIRSTKLEDSAMYFCASRGANSYEQYFGPGTRLTVT.

The chain joins TRBV19 to TRBJ2-3; 14 bases align to TRBD2. The V segment lost 4 bases and the J segment 6 bases; nucleotides outside the gene matches: 6. There are 16 residues in the CDR3. Per germline, CDR1 LNHDA and CDR2 SQIVND (reference sequence). The CDR3 region is CASSKGLAGAPDTQYF. The DNA for the CDR3 is TGTGCCAGTAGTAAGGGACTAGCGGGGGCCCCCGATACGCAGTATTTT.

This CDR3 is CASSLGLAGGYTDTQYF. For the CDR3, the DNA is TGTGCCAGCAGCTTGGGTCTAGCGGGGGGGTATACAGATACGCAGTATTTT. V gene TRBV5-4 combines with J gene TRBJ2-3, with 12 bases that match TRBD2. V shed 0 bases, J shed 3 bases, and the junction held 5 bases outside the gene matches. Germline V CDR1 and CDR2: SGHNT, YYREEE (reference sequence). The CDR3 totals 17 residues.

The chain links TRBV28 to TRBJ2-1; 8 bases align to TRBD2. With V trimmed by 1 base and J by 4 bases, 6 bases remained unmatched. This CDR3 contains 16 residues. Germline values: CDR1 MDHEN, CDR2 SYDVKM. CDR3 residues: CASSLLVGGGYNEQFF. The CDR3 DNA is TGTGCCAGCAGTTTATTAGTCGGGGGGGGGTACAATGAGCAGTTCTTC.

The rearrangement uses TRBV7-9 and TRBJ1-1, with 11 bases fitting TRBD1. CDR1 is SEHNR, CDR2 FQNEAQ, per germline (reference sequence). This CDR3 comprises 16 residues. J gave up 5 bases and V 3 bases, and 8 bases lay outside the gene matches. The CDR3 nucleotides are TGTGCCAGCAGCTTCTCGGGACAGGGGGTTGTGACTGAAGCTTTCTTT. It codes for CASSFSGQGVVTEAFF.

The chain links TRBV27 to TRBJ2-7; D is uncertain. V was trimmed by 5 bases and J by 6 bases, leaving 20 bases between them. This CDR3 is built from 15 residues. CDR1 and CDR2 (germline): MNHEY, SMNVEV (reference sequence). This CDR3 reads CASSKTVPLLLEQYF. The DNA for the CDR3 is TGTGCCAGCAGTAAGACTGTACCCCTACTACTCGAGCAGTACTTC.

The V gene is TRBV11-3, the J gene TRBJ2-1; 9 bases match TRBD1. Trimming removed 2 bases from V and 6 bases from J; junction bases left unmatched: 5. Germline V gives CDR1 SGHNT, CDR2 YENEEA. CDR3 length: 15 amino acids. CDR3 sequence: CASSLRDRVGNEQFF. Written as DNA, the CDR3 is TGTGCCAGCAGCTTAAGGGACAGGGTTGGCAATGAGCAGTTCTTC.

The rearrangement links TRBV25-1 to TRBJ2-7; 8 bases are shared with TRBD2. The CDR3 has 13 residues. Germline lookup yields CDR1 MGHDK and CDR2 SYGVNS. The ends lost 6 bases at V and 2 bases at J; junction bases unmatched: 3. The CDR3 loop reads CASRTSATYEQYF. The CDR3 DNA follows: TGTGCCAGCAGGACTAGCGCGACCTACGAGCAGTACTTC.

The chain employs TRBV18 and TRBJ1-2, with D tentatively TRBD1 (6 bases). This CDR3 contains 13 residues. The germline gives CDR1 KGHSH, CDR2 LQKENI. With 5 bases removed from V and 7 bases from J, the gap between germline ends came to 14 bases. The CDR3 here is CASSLQGLGGYTF. The CDR3 DNA reads as TGTGCCAGCTCATTACAGGGTCTTGGTGGCTACACCTTC. The complete variable domain, with remaining parts taken from reference TRBV18 and TRBJ1-2, reads NAGVMQNPRHLVRRRGQEARLRCSPMKGHSHVYWYRQLPEEGLKFMVYLQKENIIDESGMPKERFSAEFPKEGPSILRIQQVVRGDSAAYFCASSLQGLGGYTFGSGTRLTVV.

The chain's CDR3 is CASSMQGSGYGYTF. Here the CDR3 DNA reads TGTGCCAGTAGTATGCAGGGATCGGGCTATGGCTACACCTTC. This chain joins TRBV19 and TRBJ1-2, with D possibly TRBD1 on 5 matching bases. This CDR3 spans 14 amino acids. The V and J ends lost 3 bases and 4 bases respectively, with 12 bases between them. In germline, CDR1 is LNHDA, CDR2 SQIVND (reference sequence).

V gene TRBV5-1 combines with J gene TRBJ1-3, with D possibly being TRBD1 (6 bases). The CDR3 covers 14 residues. Germline V gene data show CDR1 as SGHRS and CDR2 as YFSETQ. Trimming left V 4 bases short and J 5 bases short, with 13 bases between. The CDR3 loop is CASSPPGGRNTIYF. The CDR3 DNA follows: TGCGCCAGCAGCCCCCCGGGGGGCCGAAACACCATATATTTT.

V and J are TRBV12-5 and TRBJ2-7; D possibly corresponds to TRBD2 (6 bases). The germline CDR1 and CDR2 sequences are LGHNT and FRNRAP. This CDR3 contains 14 residues. Trimming took off 5 bases at V and 0 bases at J, with 11 bases between the two ends. DNA for the CDR3: TGTGCTAGTGGTGGAGGGGAGAGCTCCTACGAGCAGTACTTC. Its translation is CASGGGESSYEQYF.

This sequence joins TRBV4-2 and TRBJ2-3, with TRBD2 matching 8 bases. Germline V lookup: CDR1 LGHNA, CDR2 YNFKEQ. Losses at the gene ends were 0 bases for V and 6 bases for J; bases not matched to a gene: 5. The CDR3 runs to 15 residues. CDR3 nucleotides: TGTGCCAGCAGCCAAGATGGACTAGCCCAGGATACGCAGTATTTT. Residues: CASSQDGLAQDTQYF.

This clone occurred a few times. The V gene is TRBV15, the J gene TRBJ1-4; TRBD1 matches at 7 bases. Germline values: CDR1 LNHNV, CDR2 YYDKDF (reference sequence). The CDR3 consists of 16 residues. Trimming cost V 3 bases and J 3 bases; bases outside gene matches: 7. This CDR3 reads CATSRRSGQPNEKLFF. For the CDR3, the DNA is TGTGCCACCAGCAGGCGGTCGGGACAGCCTAATGAAAAACTGTTTTTT. Full variable domain (remainder filled in from reference TRBV15 and TRBJ1-4): DAMVIQNPRYQVTQFGKPVTLSCSQTLNHNVMYWYQQKSSQAPKLLFHYYDKDFNNEADTPDNFQSRRPNTSFCFLDIRSPGLGDTAMYLCATSRRSGQPNEKLFFGSGTQLSVL.

The chain has TRBV5-4 and TRBJ1-2; 10 bases fit TRBD1. With V trimmed by 4 bases and J by 8 bases, 11 bases remained unmatched. Germline V gene lookup returns CDR1 SGHNT and CDR2 YYREEE (reference sequence). This CDR3 has 15 amino acids. The CDR3 DNA sequence: TGTGCCAGCAGCACGACTGACAGGGGGCCAAGAGGCTACACCTTC. It is translated as CASSTTDRGPRGYTF.

This clone was picked up one time. V gene TRBV5-5 combines with J gene TRBJ1-1; D is possibly TRBD1 (6 bases). The CDR3 is 15 residues long. Between the trimmed V and J ends, which lost 4 bases and 1 base, there was a span of 14 bases. CDR1 is SGHKS and CDR2 is YYEKEE in the germline V gene (reference sequence). The CDR3: CASSTRTDENTEAFF. DNA of the CDR3: TGTGCCAGCAGCACTCGGACAGATGAGAACACTGAAGCTTTCTTT.

V and J are TRBV27 and TRBJ2-1; D not resolved. This CDR3 spans 15 amino acids. The V end lost 0 bases, the J end lost 8 bases, and 14 bases lay between the germline ends. CDR1 and CDR2 (germline): MNHEY, SMNVEV (reference sequence). As DNA, the CDR3 is TGTGCCAGCAGTTTATCGCTAGATCGTCCGTATGAGCAGTTCTTC. Encoded protein: CASSLSLDRPYEQFF.

This rearrangement joins TRBV18 to TRBJ1-5; tentatively, D is TRBD1 (6 bases). Trimming cost V 3 bases and J 4 bases, with 13 bases left between them. This CDR3 is 15 amino acids long. The germline CDR1 and CDR2 sequences are KGHSH and LQKENI. The CDR3 region is CASSPGPGENQPQHF. The CDR3 DNA sequence: TGTGCCAGCTCACCTGGGCCAGGGGAAAATCAGCCCCAGCATTTT.

This clone appeared a single time. The chain recombines TRBV6-1 with TRBJ1-1; TRBD1 aligns across 9 bases. This CDR3 has 14 residues. Germline V gene sequence: CDR1 MNHNS, CDR2 SASEGT. V was clipped by 6 bases and J by 1 base; unmatched bases: 3. CDR3: CASRRTGANTEAFF. CDR3 DNA sequence: TGTGCCAGCAGACGGACAGGGGCGAACACTGAAGCTTTCTTT.

This clone appeared a single time. The chain uses TRBV7-9 and TRBJ2-5; possible D gene TRBD1, 6 bases. CDR1 and CDR2 (germline): SEHNR, FQNEAQ (reference sequence). V was cut by 6 bases and J by 2 bases, with 10 bases left in between. CDR3 length equals 13 residues. For the CDR3, the DNA is TGTGCCAGCAGTTCACAGGGTCAAGAGACCCAGTACTTC. It translates to CASSSQGQETQYF.

This sequence joins TRBV5-1 and TRBJ1-5, with D possibly being TRBD1 (5 bases). Trimming cost V 5 bases and J 2 bases, with 14 bases left between them. Germline V gene data show CDR1 as SGHRS and CDR2 as YFSETQ. The CDR3 is 15 amino acids. CDR3 residues: CASRPAGDGNQPQHF. The CDR3, as DNA: TGCGCCAGCAGACCGGCGGGGGACGGCAATCAGCCCCAGCATTTT.

The V gene is TRBV19, the J gene TRBJ1-2; 7 positions agree with TRBD1. Germline lookup yields CDR1 LNHDA and CDR2 SQIVND (reference sequence). The CDR3 runs 14 residues. With V trimmed by 7 bases and J by 8 bases, 13 bases remained unmatched. CDR3 in DNA: TGTGCCAGTACCAACGACAGGGATGTGAGCGGCTACACCTTC. It codes for CASTNDRDVSGYTF.

This chain links TRBV27 with TRBJ2-1, with D possibly TRBD2 on 5 matching bases. V dropped 4 bases and J dropped 11 bases, with 15 bases sitting between them. Looked up from germline, CDR1 is MNHEY and CDR2 is SMNVEV (reference sequence). The CDR3 is 13 residues long. The CDR3 bases are TGTGCCAGCAGTTCAATCTCGAGGGCCAAGCAGTTCTTC. Protein: CASSSISRAKQFF.

The chain recombines TRBV4-2 with TRBJ2-2; TRBD2 matches at 9 bases. This CDR3 has 16 residues. Looked up from germline, CDR1 is LGHNA and CDR2 is YNFKEQ. Trimming took 4 bases from V and 1 from J; bases not matched to a gene: 4. The CDR3 spells CASSRHSGGNTGELFF. DNA for the CDR3: TGTGCCAGCAGCCGGCATAGCGGGGGGAACACCGGGGAGCTGTTTTTT.

The chain links TRBV7-9 to TRBJ2-2; 10 bases are shared with TRBD2. The CDR3 is 16 residues long. With 3 bases clipped from V and 6 bases from J, the junction kept 7 bases outside the gene matches. Looked up from germline, CDR1 is SEHNR and CDR2 is FQNEAQ (reference sequence). The DNA for the CDR3 is TGTGCCAGCAGCTTGAAGAGCGGGGGGGCCGCCGGGGAGCTGTTTTTT. As protein: CASSLKSGGAAGELFF.

The chain carries TRBV11-3 and TRBJ2-1; D is possibly TRBD2 (5 bases). CDR1 and CDR2 from the germline V gene are SGHNT and YENEEA. Trimming pared 5 bases from V and 5 bases from J, leaving 10 bases between. The CDR3 covers 13 residues. CDR3 residues: CASSPRENNEQFF. As DNA, the CDR3 is TGTGCCAGCAGCCCCCGGGAAAACAATGAGCAGTTCTTC.